Described below is a single T cell receptor beta chain sequence and its context. Germline CDR1 and CDR2: MNHEY and SVGAGI. The CDR3 consists of 15 residues. Trimming at V came to 2 bases and at J to 7 bases, leaving 6 bases not matched to a gene. This sample is drawn from a study of graft-versus-host responses after intestinal transplantation. At the level of the study: Recipients had transplants, and these were multivisceral, liver-intestinal, or isolated intestinal. Among the recipients, all got anti-thymocyte globulin induction and then tacrolimus and steroids for roughly three years.

The repertoire was sequenced with immunoSEQ multiplex PCR; TCRdb's copy has only in-frame clones and lacks some. The table includes approximately 13,000 clones, 80% to 95% detected once. V is TRBV6-5 and J is TRBJ2-7, with 12 positions matching TRBD2. The material sequenced was PBMCs, taken about 1,000 days after intestinal transplantation. The receptor's source is a human patient who received an intestinal transplant, so some T cells may come from the graft donor. Here the CDR3 DNA reads TGTGCCAGCAGTTACCAGACTAGCGGGGGCTGGGAGCAGTACTTC. Residues: CASSYQTSGGWEQYF.